Below are 25 T cell receptor beta chains sequenced from a single sample in a study of blood T cell repertoires in COVID-19. Measured with immunoSEQ multiplex PCR; TCRdb has only the in-frame clones, and not every one. The sample has 280,000 or so clones, approximately 85% seen once. The sample consisted of PBMCs or T cells enriched from blood (not recorded which). These receptors all stem from a man younger than 40 who had recovered from COVID-19.

This rearrangement joins TRBV2 to TRBJ2-7; the D gene is possibly TRBD2 (5 bases). V was clipped by 8 bases and J by 9 bases, with 14 bases between them. Germline CDR1 and CDR2: SNHLY and FYNNEI. The CDR3 consists of 11 residues. CDR3 bases: TGTGCCAGCTCGAGGGCCGGTGGGCAGTACTTC. This encodes CASSRAGGQYF.

This clone was seen more than once but under ten times. V gene TRBV19 combines with J gene TRBJ1-6; weak D call: TRBD1 (6 bases). Deletions cut 1 base from V and 5 bases from J, with 12 bases between. From germline, CDR1 is LNHDA and CDR2 SQIVND (reference sequence). The length of the CDR3 is 16 residues. The CDR3 coding sequence is TGTGCCAGTAGTATAGCGGACAGTCTTAATAATTCACCCCTCCACTTT. It codes for CASSIADSLNNSPLHF.

For the CDR3, the DNA is TGTGCCAGCAGCCCCGGGACAGGGGGCCCGAATTTGTACTTC. This encodes CASSPGTGGPNLYF. The J gene is TRBJ2-7, the V gene TRBV3-1 (or the pseudogene TRBV3-2), with 12 positions matching TRBD1. The CDR3 consists of 14 residues. Trimming at V came to 4 bases and at J to 12 bases, leaving 10 bases not matched to a gene. CDR1 and CDR2 (germline): LGHDT, YNNKEL (reference sequence).

This sequence joins TRBV6-6 and TRBJ2-5; 7 bases are a match to TRBD1. Germline trimming cut 5 bases from V and 2 bases from J; bases unmatched to any gene: 2. The CDR3 sequence is 13 residues long. Germline CDR1 and CDR2: MNHNY and SVGAGI (reference sequence). CDR3 protein: CASSGTAQETQYF. The CDR3 coding sequence is TGTGCCAGCAGTGGGACAGCTCAAGAGACCCAGTACTTC.

V is TRBV5-5 and J is TRBJ2-2; possibly TRBD1 for D (6 bases). This CDR3 spans 15 amino acids. Looked up from germline, CDR1 is SGHKS and CDR2 is YYEKEE (reference sequence). Trimming pared 3 bases from V and 6 bases from J, leaving 15 bases between. Written as DNA, the CDR3 is TGTGCCAGCAGCTGGGAACAGGGTTATTCCGGGGAGCTGTTTTTT. Translation gives CASSWEQGYSGELFF. Full variable domain (remainder filled in from reference TRBV5-5 and TRBJ2-2): DAGVTQSPTHLIKTRGQQVTLRCSPISGHKSVSWYQQVLGQGPQFIFQYYEKEERGRGNFPDRFSARQFPNYSSELNVNALLLGDSALYLCASSWEQGYSGELFFGEGSRLTVL.

The J gene is TRBJ2-5, the V gene TRBV5-4; 7 bases line up with TRBD2. This CDR3 spans 15 amino acids. V gave up 1 base and J gave up 1 base; unmatched junction bases: 4. CDR1 and CDR2 from the germline V gene are SGHNT and YYREEE (reference sequence). The CDR3 loop reads CASSLPGGGQETQYF. DNA of the CDR3: TGTGCCAGCAGCTTGCCTGGCGGGGGCCAAGAGACCCAGTACTTC.

The V call is TRBV3-1 (or the pseudogene TRBV3-2), the J call TRBJ1-3, with unresolved D. This CDR3 spans 14 amino acids. V was trimmed by 1 base and J by 3 bases, leaving 7 bases between them. The V gene's germline CDR1 is LGHDT and CDR2 YNNKEL (reference sequence). The CDR3 nucleotides are TGTGCCAGCAGCCAAGCCGTACTTGGAAACACCATATATTTT. As protein: CASSQAVLGNTIYF.

A few counts support this clone. The chain couples TRBV5-6 to TRBJ1-2; no reliable D call. Per the germline V gene, CDR1 is SGHDT and CDR2 is YYEEEE. The CDR3 contains 14 residues. V was trimmed by 2 bases and J by 2 bases, leaving 10 bases between them. The CDR3 DNA follows: TGTGCCAGCAGCTTAGTTCCAGAAAACTATGGCTACACCTTC. It specifies CASSLVPENYGYTF.

V usage is TRBV10-3 and J usage is TRBJ2-3, with TRBD2 matching over 10 bases. The CDR3 consists of 13 residues. Germline V gene data show CDR1 as ENHRY and CDR2 as SYGVKD. The junction had 3 bases not matched to a gene; V was cut back by 7 bases and J by 5 bases. The chain's CDR3 is CAINLAGEDTQYF. The CDR3 DNA sequence: TGTGCCATCAATCTAGCGGGGGAAGATACGCAGTATTTT.

The V and J genes are TRBV12-2 and TRBJ2-1; the D call TRBD2 from the table was never checked on the DNA. TRBV12-2 corresponds to a pseudogene. The CDR3 is 14 amino acids. This chain's CDR3 is CASRLERGPNEQFF. The CDR3 nucleotides are TGTGCAAGTCGCTTAGAGAGAGGTCCCAATGAGCAGTTCTTC.

Here the CDR3 reads CASSILRVADSYGYTF. CDR3 coding DNA: TGTGCCAGTAGTATTTTAAGAGTTGCGGATTCCTATGGCTACACCTTC. The V and J genes are TRBV19 and TRBJ1-2; D remains ambiguous. The length of the CDR3 is 16 residues. Trimming took 3 bases from V and 4 from J, leaving 18 bases between them. Germline V gene sequence: CDR1 LNHDA, CDR2 SQIVND (reference sequence).

This chain links TRBV7-3 with TRBJ2-1; tentatively, D is TRBD1 (6 bases). The CDR3 runs to 15 residues. V lost 1 base, J lost 5 bases, and 12 bases lay in between. CDR1 and CDR2 (germline): SGHTA, FQGTGA. CDR3 amino acids: CASSLNQGYNNEQFF. The CDR3 DNA reads as TGTGCCAGCAGCTTAAATCAGGGGTACAACAATGAGCAGTTCTTC.

The rearrangement uses TRBV19 and TRBJ1-5, with 7 nucleotides matching TRBD1. Trimming took 7 bases from V and 0 from J; bases not matched to a gene: 9. CDR1 and CDR2 from the germline V gene are LNHDA and SQIVND (reference sequence). This CDR3 has 16 amino acids. CDR3 sequence: CASIDRAPYSNQPQHF. CDR3 DNA: TGTGCCAGTATAGACAGGGCTCCTTATAGCAATCAGCCCCAGCATTTT.

CDR3 amino acids: CASSQGMTGGPTTDTQYF. DNA for the CDR3: TGTGCCAGCAGCCAAGGTATGACGGGGGGGCCGACCACAGATACGCAGTATTTT. V is TRBV4-2 and J is TRBJ2-3; 8 bases line up with TRBD2. CDR1 and CDR2 (germline): LGHNA, YNFKEQ. Trimming cost V 1 base and J 2 bases; bases outside gene matches: 11. The CDR3 is 18 amino acids.

This clone was recorded a few times. The CDR3 DNA sequence: TGTGCCAGCAGCTTGTACAGGGGCCGCGGGACTGAAGCTTTCTTT. Translating gives CASSLYRGRGTEAFF. The chain carries TRBV7-2 and TRBJ1-1; TRBD1 agrees at 7 bases. CDR3 length: 15 residues. Losses at the gene ends were 3 bases for V and 5 bases for J; bases not matched to a gene: 9. Germline V CDR1 and CDR2: SGHTA, FQGNSA. Full variable domain (missing parts from reference TRBV7-2 and TRBJ1-1): GAGVSQSPSNKVTEKGKDVELRCDPISGHTALYWYRQSLGQGLEFLIYFQGNSAPDKSGLPSDRFSAERTGGSVSTLTIQRTQQEDSAVYLCASSLYRGRGTEAFFGQGTRLTVV.

The chain links TRBV12-3 or TRBV12-4 to TRBJ2-2; D not certain. Trimming left V 2 bases short and J 5 bases short, with 6 bases between. The CDR3 sequence is 13 residues long. The CDR3, as DNA: TGTGCCAGCAGTTTATCCCGTACCGGGGAGCTGTTTTTT. Amino acid sequence: CASSLSRTGELFF.

This rearrangement joins TRBV2 to TRBJ1-1; D perhaps matches TRBD1 (6 bases). Trimming pared 7 bases from V and 2 bases from J, leaving 14 bases between. CDR3 length: 14 residues. The germline V gene has CDR1 SNHLY and CDR2 FYNNEI. In DNA form, the CDR3 reads TGTGCCAGCACCCGAGACAGGCGCAACACTGAAGCTTTCTTT. Its translation: CASTRDRRNTEAFF.

The chain links TRBV6-5 to TRBJ2-7; possible D gene TRBD1, 5 bases. CDR3 length: 15 amino acids. The V gene lost 2 bases and the J gene lost 3 bases, with 14 bases spanning the gap. Germline assignment: CDR1 MNHEY and CDR2 SVGAGI. The CDR3 loop is CASSYGTGHGYEQYF. In DNA form, the CDR3 reads TGTGCCAGCAGTTACGGTACTGGACACGGCTACGAGCAGTACTTC.

J is TRBJ1-5 and V is TRBV25-1; TRBD1 aligns across 7 bases. J lost 9 bases, V lost 8 bases, and 7 bases had no gene match. The CDR3 extends over 12 amino acids. CDR1 is MGHDK, CDR2 SYGVNS, per germline. This chain's CDR3 is CASRQGDGPQHF. Written as DNA, the CDR3 is TGTGCCAGCCGGCAGGGGGACGGGCCCCAGCATTTT. Combining the CDR3 with reference TRBV25-1 and TRBJ1-5 gives the whole variable domain EADIYQTPRYLVIGTGKKITLECSQTMGHDKMYWYQQDPGMELHLIHYSYGVNSTEKGDLSSESTVSRIRTEHFPLTLESARPSHTSQYLCASRQGDGPQHFGDGTRLSIL.

The chain carries TRBV7-2 and TRBJ1-5, with D tentatively TRBD1 (6 bases). With 4 bases removed from V and 3 bases from J, the gap between germline ends came to 10 bases. Germline assignment: CDR1 SGHTA and CDR2 FQGNSA. The length of the CDR3 is 14 residues. CDR3 amino acids: CASSSTGFNQPQHF. The CDR3, as DNA: TGTGCCAGCAGCTCTACAGGGTTCAATCAGCCCCAGCATTTT.

This rearrangement joins TRBV5-4 to TRBJ2-5, with 14 bases identical to TRBD2. There are 15 residues in the CDR3. Germline CDR1 reads SGHNT; CDR2 reads YYREEE (reference sequence). Trimming removed 4 bases from V and 5 bases from J; junction bases left unmatched: 4. The CDR3 DNA is TGTGCCAGCAGCGTGACTAGCGGGGGGGCTGAGACCCAGTACTTC. It specifies CASSVTSGGAETQYF. The complete variable domain, with remaining parts taken from reference TRBV5-4 and TRBJ2-5, reads ETGVTQSPTHLIKTRGQQVTLRCSSQSGHNTVSWYQQALGQGPQFIFQYYREEENGRGNFPPRFSGLQFPNYSSELNVNALELDDSALYLCASSVTSGGAETQYFGPGTRLLVL.

This clone was detected only once. V is TRBV2 and J is TRBJ1-1; a weak D match, TRBD1 (5 bases). Trimming removed 4 bases at V and 5 bases at J, with 11 bases between. The CDR3 has 13 amino acids. Germline CDR1 reads SNHLY; CDR2 reads FYNNEI. This CDR3 reads CASSASRGTEAFF. DNA of the CDR3: TGTGCCAGCAGTGCCTCAAGGGGTACTGAAGCTTTCTTT.

This chain links TRBV2 with TRBJ1-5, with a tentative D call TRBD1 (5 bases). V lost 6 bases to trimming and J lost 3 bases, with 15 bases between them. In germline, CDR1 is SNHLY, CDR2 FYNNEI. CDR3 length equals 15 residues. The CDR3 coding sequence is TGTGCCAGCAGGGAGACAGTACTACTCAATCAGCCCCAGCATTTT. It translates to CASRETVLLNQPQHF.

This sequence joins TRBV4-3 and TRBJ1-4; 9 bases agree with TRBD1. CDR3 length: 16 amino acids. The germline V gene has CDR1 LGHNA and CDR2 YSLEER. With V trimmed by 1 base and J by 3 bases, 3 bases remained unmatched. The CDR3 DNA sequence: TGCGCCAGCAGCCAAGGGGGACAGGGAGCTAATGAAAAACTGTTTTTT. Protein: CASSQGGQGANEKLFF.

The chain employs TRBV5-1 and TRBJ1-2; D is perhaps TRBD1 (6 bases). The CDR3 runs to 13 residues. Trimming cost V 4 bases and J 5 bases, with 12 bases left between them. Per the germline V gene, CDR1 is SGHRS and CDR2 is YFSETQ. CDR3 DNA sequence: TGCGCCAGCAGCCGCAGACAGGCTTATGGCTACACCTTC. This translates into CASSRRQAYGYTF.